What follows are 4 T cell receptor beta chains derived from one specimen sequenced in a study of cytomegalovirus exposure and HLA in healthy donors. The PCR made use of 60 Vbeta and 13 Jbeta primers. Profiling relied on immunoSEQ multiplex PCR, and the TCRdb table lists in-frame clones only, not all of them. The sample shows some 180,000 clones, over 60% of them seen only once. The sample taken for sequencing was PBMCs. The receptors were gathered from a man between 18 and 35 years old in good health and CMV-seronegative.

This clone was recorded once. This chain links TRBV7-9 with TRBJ1-1; 8 bases are a match to TRBD1. Looked up from germline, CDR1 is SEHNR and CDR2 is FQNEAQ (reference sequence). V lost 5 bases to trimming and J lost 1 base; unmatched junction nucleotides: 12. The CDR3 has 17 amino acids. The CDR3 DNA follows: TGTGCCAGCAGCCCCAATACCGGGGACAGGAGGAACACTGAAGCTTTCTTT. Protein: CASSPNTGDRRNTEAFF.

The chain employs TRBV29-1 and TRBJ1-1; the D gene is possibly TRBD1 (6 bases). This CDR3 comprises 15 residues. Trimming shortened V by 4 bases and J by 4 bases, and 19 bases separated the two germline ends. Looked up from germline, CDR1 is SQVTM and CDR2 is ANQGSEA. CDR3 in DNA: TGCAGCGTTGCGGGCGAGGCAGGGGTGAGCACTGAAGCTTTCTTT. Translation gives CSVAGEAGVSTEAFF.

The J gene is TRBJ2-1, the V gene TRBV6-1, with 8 nucleotides matching TRBD2. Trimming cost V 6 bases and J 3 bases; bases outside gene matches: 4. This CDR3 is built from 14 residues. Looked up from germline, CDR1 is MNHNS and CDR2 is SASEGT. CDR3 nucleotides: TGTGCCAGCAGCAGACTAGCGTTCTACAATGAGCAGTTCTTC. Translated: CASSRLAFYNEQFF.

This clone occurred a few times. This chain joins TRBV10-1 and TRBJ2-1, with TRBD2 identical over 9 bases. The CDR3 totals 14 residues. Trimming took 6 bases from V and 7 from J; bases not matched to a gene: 7. Germline assignment: CDR1 WNHNN and CDR2 SYGVQD (reference sequence). Written as DNA, the CDR3 is TGCGCCAGCAGCATAGCGGGAGTAAAAAATGAGCAGTTCTTC. This sequence encodes CASSIAGVKNEQFF.